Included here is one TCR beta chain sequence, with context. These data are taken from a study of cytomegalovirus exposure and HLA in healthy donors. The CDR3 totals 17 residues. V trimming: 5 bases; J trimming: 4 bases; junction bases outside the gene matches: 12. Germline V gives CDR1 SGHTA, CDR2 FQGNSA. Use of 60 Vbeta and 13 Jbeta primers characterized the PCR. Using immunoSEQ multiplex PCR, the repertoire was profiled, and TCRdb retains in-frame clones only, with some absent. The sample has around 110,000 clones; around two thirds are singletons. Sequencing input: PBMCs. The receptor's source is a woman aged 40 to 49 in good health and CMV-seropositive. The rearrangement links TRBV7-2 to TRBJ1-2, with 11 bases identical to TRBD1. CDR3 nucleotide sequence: TGTGCCAGCAGCACCCTTGGGGGGGACAGGGGGACCTATGGCTACACCTTC. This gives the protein CASSTLGGDRGTYGYTF.